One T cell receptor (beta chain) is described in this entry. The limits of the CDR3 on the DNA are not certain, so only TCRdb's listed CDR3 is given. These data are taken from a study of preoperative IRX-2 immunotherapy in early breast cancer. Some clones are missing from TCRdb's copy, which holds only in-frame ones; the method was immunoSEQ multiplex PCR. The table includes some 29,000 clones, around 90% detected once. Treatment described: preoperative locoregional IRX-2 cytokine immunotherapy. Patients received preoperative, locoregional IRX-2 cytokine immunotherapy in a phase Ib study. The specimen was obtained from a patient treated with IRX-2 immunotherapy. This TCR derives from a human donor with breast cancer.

CDR3 in amino acids: CSVASGTKEYF. The chain joins TRBV29-1 to TRBJ2-7. CDR1 SQVTM and CDR2 ANQGSEA come from the germline V gene. Both ends counted, the CDR3 spans 11 residues.